This TCR beta chain is drawn from a study of CD8 T cells in Susac syndrome (dated by TCRdb to about 2019). For the study in its entirety: The study used repertoire sequencing to test whether antigen drove CD8+ T cell activation and differentiation in Susac syndrome.

Spanning cysteine to phenylalanine, the CDR3 consists of 14 amino acids. Only the CDR3 part of the read is kept: 42 bases, read in frame from the first base. According to the germline V gene (reference sequence), CDR1 reads SSHAT and CDR2 reads FNYEAQ. Trimming takes 0 bases off V and 7 bases off J; junction bases not matched to a gene: 0. RNA was extracted with the RNeasy kit and about 0.5 to 1 ug was reverse transcribed using random hexamers. TCR beta CDR3 regions were amplified with the immunoSEQ multiplex PCR assay covering 54 Vbeta and 13 Jbeta segments. PCR amplification bias was corrected by using a synthetic template baseline for primer optimization and computational correction. Regarding the original processing steps: Reads were annotated to V, D and J genes per IMGT and analyzed with immunoSEQ Analyzer, keeping only productive sequences. To calculate clonality, Shannon entropy was normalized by log2 of the number of productive unique sequences and then subtracted from one. For each patient and control, public and private clones were evaluated within the 100 most prevalent clones. Susac-specific clones were defined as absent from healthy and MS cohorts, around 970 published viral clones and other ImmuneACCESS disease sequences. TCRdb ran its own pipeline on the public reads, namely fastp trimming at Q25 and MiXCR clone calling, and kept in-frame beta chains. Every CDR3 protein is listed once, alongside the most common genes and DNA of its rows. TCRdb, rather than the study authors, made the V and J calls. The sample table contains 150,000 to 200,000 distinct CDR3 sequences; only one count was recorded for roughly 95% of them. The ten largest clones add up to 0.075% to 0.095% of the sample.

The full study reports these points: The number of individuals in the TCR sequencing and HLA analysis was recognized as being relatively small.

Peripheral blood CD8+ and CD4+ T cells from healthy donors, Susac syndrome patients and multiple sclerosis patients were profiled by high-throughput TCR beta sequencing. Multiple sclerosis controls were treatment-naive patients with stable or active relapsing-remitting disease fulfilling revised McDonald criteria. Bulk CD8+ and CD4+ T cells were purified by magnetic negative isolation, while CD8+ TEMRA cells were enriched using FACS. Blood was collected in EDTA tubes and processed within 24 hours, with PBMCs isolated through density gradient centrifugation. PBMCs intended for TCR sequencing were frozen in liquid nitrogen and were later thawed in a 37 degrees C water bath. Purity of sorted or isolated CD4+, CD8+ and CD8+ TEMRA cells was at least 90%. In regard to this clonotype: The target of this receptor is not known. No per-base quality is available; no much larger clone lies one base away.

This receptor chain uses TRBV7-7 and TRBJ2-1, with 10 bases in between that match TRBD1. The TCR originated in a human donor with multiple sclerosis. The sequenced material came from CD4+ T cells from PBMCs. The DNA sequence is as follows: TGTGCCAGCAGCTTAGCGGGACAGGGGAATGAGCAGTTCTTC. Its protein product is CASSLAGQGNEQFF. With the portions outside the CDR3 filled from the reference TRBV7-7 and TRBJ2-1 genes, the complete variable region becomes GAGVSQSPRYKVTKRGQDVTLRCDPISSHATLYWYQQALGQGPEFLTYFNYEAQPDKSGLPSDRFSAERPEGSISTLTIQRTEQRDSAMYRCASSLAGQGNEQFFGPGTRLTVL.